This T cell receptor beta chain originates from a study of cytomegalovirus exposure and HLA in healthy donors. General study points: Reports described diagnosis of cytomegalovirus status by the classifier as highly specific and sensitive. Earlier analysis found most TCR beta V segments productive about 90% or about 30% of the time.

Germline loops: CDR1 LGHNA, CDR2 YNFKEQ. CDR3 length equals 15 residues. The ends were cut back, 3 bases at V and 3 bases at J, with 14 bases in the middle. The PCR used 60 Vbeta and 13 Jbeta primers. Libraries were prepared by immunoSEQ multiplex PCR; TCRdb keeps only in-frame clonotypes and omits some of them. In the table there are under 130,000 clones, roughly 70% of which are singletons. On this clone: Its specificity is unknown.

The genes are TRBV4-2 and TRBJ1-2; no clear D gene. This receptor was taken from a man in his forties or fifties in good health and CMV-seronegative. Sequenced: PBMCs. The CDR3 protein is CASSQALGEDYGYTF. DNA of the CDR3: TGTGCCAGCAGCCAGGCACTCGGGGAGGACTATGGCTACACCTTC.